What follows is one T cell receptor (beta chain) and its context. Residents of about two dozen US areas, aged roughly 18 to 89 years, made up the participants. The V gene's germline CDR1 is KGHDR and CDR2 SFDVKD. This CDR3 comprises 11 residues. V gave up 2 bases and J gave up 14 bases, with 11 bases separating them. Produced via immunoSEQ multiplex PCR; TCRdb's table is partial and in-frame only. The sample records approximately 81,000 clones, 75% to 90% being singletons. This sample is drawn from a study of blood T cell repertoires in COVID-19. Study information: Sample material is recorded as cDNA or gDNA derived from T cells, B-cell-depleted T cells, or PBMCs.

This clonotype was sampled from a woman aged 50 to 60 with acute COVID-19. This chain connects TRBV24-1 to TRBJ1-1, with no clear D. The sample taken for sequencing was PBMCs or T cells enriched from blood (not recorded which). DNA for the CDR3: TGTGCCACCAGTGATTCCGTCGGGGAGTTCTTT. Translated, it gives CATSDSVGEFF.